This TCR beta chain was documented in a study of blood T cell repertoires in COVID-19 (dated by TCRdb to 2018 to 2020). A note on the overall study: Collaborator samples came from the United States, Italy and Spain and covered acute and convalescent phases of COVID-19. The material from the prospective study consisted of cDNA or gDNA derived from T cells, B-cell-depleted T cells, or PBMCs. Subjects who had been exposed to COVID-19, were actively infected with it, or had recovered from it provided the deeply sampled blood TCRbeta repertoires that made up the dataset. The repertoires were made available in a free public database intended to serve as a resource for research on the immune response to SARS-CoV-2. Samples came from the ongoing ImmuneRACE study (first 160 participants) plus 1,254 subjects from 6 global collaborators. A de-identified subject ID, COVID-19 status, age in years and sex were almost always included in the sample metadata. HLA class I and class II types, where available, came from metadata supplied by the sample provider rather than from assay-based typing.

According to the germline V gene, CDR1 reads SGHVS and CDR2 reads FNYEAQ. The CDR3 runs 15 residues from the cysteine to the phenylalanine. The read is trimmed to its CDR3 DNA, 45 bases read in frame from base 1. Unmatched junction bases come to 2, with V trimmed by 4 bases and J by 2 bases. In Seattle, one collaborating source enrolled patients while the infection was active and tracked those patients longitudinally over the course of disease. Whole blood was collected in K2EDTA tubes by collaborating institutions according to the institutions' own protocols. Collaborator samples were shipped for TCRbeta analysis as frozen whole blood, isolated PBMCs, or DNA extracted from either sample type. The immunoSEQ Assay, a bias-controlled multiplex PCR, was used to amplify TCRbeta CDR3 regions from genomic DNA. The source study handled its data this way. Within the assay, amplification of reference gene primers was used to estimate how many nucleated cells each sample contained. To quantify the absolute abundance of each unique TCRbeta CDR3 rearrangement, sequence reads were collapsed and filtered. Productive Simpson clonality was computed per sample as the square root of Simpson's diversity index over productive rearrangements. Held by TCRdb, this immuneACCESS table contains in-frame sequences only and omits some clones. Under half of the omission traces to an unresolved V gene where checked; the cause of the rest is unknown. The DNA was the basis for D and trimming; V, J and clone size are from that table. Here the sample has 300,000 to 350,000 clones; around 90% occur a single time. 3.9% of the sample lies in the top ten.

Concerning this clone: Its antigen specificity is not known. No base quality values were provided; no much bigger clone lies one nucleotide off.

Summary of the overall study and its limitations: Clinical and demographic metadata were provided uncurated, with the amount varying by source and participant.

This receptor was obtained from a woman aged 60-70 years with COVID-19, enrolled during active disease. Recombination connected TRBV7-6 to TRBJ1-4; TRBD1 aligns with 9 central bases. Sequencing was carried out using peripheral blood. In nucleotides, the sequence is TGTGCCAGCAGCTATGACAGGGGGACTAATGAAAAACTGTTTTTT. It translates to CASSYDRGTNEKLFF.